This record looks at one T cell receptor (beta chain) sequence and its context. What it recognizes is unknown. This sample was included in a study of lymphopenia after photon versus proton radiotherapy. Germline assignment: CDR1 WNHNN and CDR2 SYGVQD (reference sequence). Trimming cost V 0 bases and J 2 bases, with 13 bases left between them. The CDR3 consists of 16 residues. General study results and limits: Proton therapy kept repertoires fairly stable, unlike photons, which gained effector/memory cells. Larger post-nadir TCR diversity loss correlated inversely with survival in deceased patients. Post-nadir diversity loss with photons came from oligoclonal expansion, particularly CD8+ Temra cells.

The assay was immunoSEQ multiplex PCR, and TCRdb's table has in-frame clones only and misses some. The repertoire holds approximately 24,000 clones, with about nine tenths as singletons. The source of this sequence is a woman aged 50 to 60 with cholangiocarcinoma. The V call is TRBV10-1, the J call TRBJ1-1; D gene ambiguous. Sequencing was performed on peripheral blood, taken from a patient treated with photon-based radiotherapy. CDR3 loop: CASSESGRADNTEAFF. The DNA for the CDR3 is TGCGCCAGCAGTGAGTCCGGGCGCGCAGATAACACTGAAGCTTTCTTT.